This T cell receptor (beta chain) emerged from a study of blood T cell repertoires in COVID-19. Turning to the study itself: PBMCs, B-cell-depleted T cells, or T cells were the source of the cDNA or gDNA that made up the material.

This clone was observed a few times. As processed by the authors: Using reference gene primer amplification, nucleated cell counts were estimated. Only in-frame clones appear in the TCRdb table, and some are missing; sequencing was by immunoSEQ multiplex PCR. The D gene and trimming were derived from the DNA, and the V and J assignments and clone size from that table. Of some 150,000 clones listed, 81% were seen once; the top ten hold roughly 8.1%. V lost 7 bases to trimming and J lost 8 bases, with 11 bases between them. Germline assignment: CDR1 SQVTM and CDR2 ANQGSEA. There are 11 residues in the CDR3.

The sequenced material came from peripheral blood. This TCR was recovered from a woman in her sixties or seventies with active or convalescent COVID-19. The genes are TRBV29-1 and TRBJ1-4; D possibly corresponds to TRBD1 (5 bases). CDR3 sequence (DNA): TGCAGCGCCACAGGACGGGAAAAACTGTTTTTT. Its protein product is CSATGREKLFF. Full variable domain (remainder filled in from reference TRBV29-1 and TRBJ1-4): SAVISQKPSRDICQRGTSLTIQCQVDSQVTMMFWYRQQPGQSLTLIATANQGSEATYESGFVIDKFPISRPNLTFSTLTVSNMSPEDSSIYLCSATGREKLFFGSGTQLSVL.